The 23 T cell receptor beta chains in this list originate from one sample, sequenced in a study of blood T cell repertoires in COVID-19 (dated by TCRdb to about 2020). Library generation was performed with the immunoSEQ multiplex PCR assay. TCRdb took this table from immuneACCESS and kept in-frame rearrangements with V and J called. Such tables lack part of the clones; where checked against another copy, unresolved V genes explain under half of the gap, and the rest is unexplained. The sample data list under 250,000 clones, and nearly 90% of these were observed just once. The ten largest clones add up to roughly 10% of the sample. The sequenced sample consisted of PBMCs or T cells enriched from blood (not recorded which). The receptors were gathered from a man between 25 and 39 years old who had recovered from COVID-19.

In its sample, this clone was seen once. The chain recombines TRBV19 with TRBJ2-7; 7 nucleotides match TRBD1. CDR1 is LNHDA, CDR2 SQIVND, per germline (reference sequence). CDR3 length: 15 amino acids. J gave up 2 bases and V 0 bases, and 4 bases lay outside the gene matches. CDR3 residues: CASSIERGPAYEQYF. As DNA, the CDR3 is TGTGCCAGTAGTATAGAAAGGGGGCCAGCCTACGAGCAGTACTTC.

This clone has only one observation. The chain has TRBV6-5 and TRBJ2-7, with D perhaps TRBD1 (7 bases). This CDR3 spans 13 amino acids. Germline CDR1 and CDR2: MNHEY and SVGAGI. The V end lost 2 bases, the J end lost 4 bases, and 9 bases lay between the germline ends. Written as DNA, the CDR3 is TGTGCCAGCAGTTACGCGGGACAGTACGAGCAGTACTTC. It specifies CASSYAGQYEQYF.

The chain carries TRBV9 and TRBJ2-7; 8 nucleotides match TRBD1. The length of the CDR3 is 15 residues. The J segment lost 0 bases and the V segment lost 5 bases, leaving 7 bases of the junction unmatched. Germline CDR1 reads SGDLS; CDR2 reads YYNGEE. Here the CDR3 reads CASSSGTGASYEQYF. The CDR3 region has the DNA TGTGCCAGCAGTTCCGGGACAGGTGCCTCCTACGAGCAGTACTTC.

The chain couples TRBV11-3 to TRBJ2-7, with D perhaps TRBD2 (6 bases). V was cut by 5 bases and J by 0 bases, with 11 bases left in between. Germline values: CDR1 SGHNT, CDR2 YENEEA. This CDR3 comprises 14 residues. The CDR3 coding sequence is TGTGCCAGCAGCCCATGGCGGGGCTCCTACGAGCAGTACTTC. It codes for CASSPWRGSYEQYF.

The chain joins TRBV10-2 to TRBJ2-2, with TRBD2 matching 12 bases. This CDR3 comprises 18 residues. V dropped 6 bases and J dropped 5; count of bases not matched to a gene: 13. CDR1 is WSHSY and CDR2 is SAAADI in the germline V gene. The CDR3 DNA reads TGCGCCAGCAGGAACACGCCTTCTAGCGGGGGGGCAACCGGGGAGCTGTTTTTT. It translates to CASRNTPSSGGATGELFF.

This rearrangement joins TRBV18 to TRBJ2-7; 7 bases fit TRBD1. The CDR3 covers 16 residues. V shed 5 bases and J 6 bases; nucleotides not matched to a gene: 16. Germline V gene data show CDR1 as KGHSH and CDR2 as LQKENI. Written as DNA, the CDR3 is TGTGCCAGCTCAGCGATACAGGGGCCTGGCAAGGGCGAGCAGTACTTC. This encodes CASSAIQGPGKGEQYF.

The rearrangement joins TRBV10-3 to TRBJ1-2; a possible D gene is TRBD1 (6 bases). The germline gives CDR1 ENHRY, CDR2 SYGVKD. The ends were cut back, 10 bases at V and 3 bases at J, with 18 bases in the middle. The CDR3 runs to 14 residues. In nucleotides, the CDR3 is TGTGCCAGCCGCCCTCAGGGGTCTGACTATGGCTACACCTTC. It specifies CASRPQGSDYGYTF.

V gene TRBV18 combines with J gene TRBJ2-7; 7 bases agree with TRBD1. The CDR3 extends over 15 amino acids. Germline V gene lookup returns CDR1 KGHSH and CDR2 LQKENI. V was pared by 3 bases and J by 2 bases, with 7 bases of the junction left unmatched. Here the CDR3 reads CASSPRDSRTYEQYF. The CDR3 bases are TGTGCCAGCTCACCTCGGGACAGCCGAACCTACGAGCAGTACTTC. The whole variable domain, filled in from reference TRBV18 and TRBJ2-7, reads NAGVMQNPRHLVRRRGQEARLRCSPMKGHSHVYWYRQLPEEGLKFMVYLQKENIIDESGMPKERFSAEFPKEGPSILRIQQVVRGDSAAYFCASSPRDSRTYEQYFGPGTRLTVT.

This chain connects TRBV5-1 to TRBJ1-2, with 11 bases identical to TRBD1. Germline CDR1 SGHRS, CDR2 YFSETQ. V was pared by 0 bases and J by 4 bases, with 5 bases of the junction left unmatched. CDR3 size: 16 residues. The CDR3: CASSLAGTGGIYGYTF. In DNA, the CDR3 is TGCGCCAGCAGCTTGGCCGGGACAGGGGGGATCTATGGCTACACCTTC.

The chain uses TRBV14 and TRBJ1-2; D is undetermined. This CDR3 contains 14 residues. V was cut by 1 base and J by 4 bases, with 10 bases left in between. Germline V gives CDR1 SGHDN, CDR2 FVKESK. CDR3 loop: CASSQVSQTYGYTF. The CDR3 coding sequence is TGTGCCAGCAGCCAAGTTTCACAGACCTATGGCTACACCTTC. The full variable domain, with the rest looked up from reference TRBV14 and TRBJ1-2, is EAGVTQFPSHSVIEKGQTVTLRCDPISGHDNLYWYRRVMGKEIKFLLHFVKESKQDESGMPNNRFLAERTGGTYSTLKVQPAELEDSGVYFCASSQVSQTYGYTFGSGTRLTVV.

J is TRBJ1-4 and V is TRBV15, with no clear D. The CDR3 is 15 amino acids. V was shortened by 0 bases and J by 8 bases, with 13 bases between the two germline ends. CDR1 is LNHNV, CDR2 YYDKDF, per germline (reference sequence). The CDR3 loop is CATSRDPSLEEKLFF. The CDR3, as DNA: TGTGCCACCAGCAGAGATCCGTCCTTGGAGGAAAAACTGTTTTTT.

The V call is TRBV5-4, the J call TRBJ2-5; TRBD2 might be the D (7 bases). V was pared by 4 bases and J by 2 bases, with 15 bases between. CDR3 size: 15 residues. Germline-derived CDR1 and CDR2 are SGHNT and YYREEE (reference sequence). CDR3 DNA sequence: TGTGCCAGCAGCCACCCTGCGGGGGCACAAGAGACCCAGTACTTC. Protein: CASSHPAGAQETQYF. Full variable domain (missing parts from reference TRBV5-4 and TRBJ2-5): ETGVTQSPTHLIKTRGQQVTLRCSSQSGHNTVSWYQQALGQGPQFIFQYYREEENGRGNFPPRFSGLQFPNYSSELNVNALELDDSALYLCASSHPAGAQETQYFGPGTRLLVL.

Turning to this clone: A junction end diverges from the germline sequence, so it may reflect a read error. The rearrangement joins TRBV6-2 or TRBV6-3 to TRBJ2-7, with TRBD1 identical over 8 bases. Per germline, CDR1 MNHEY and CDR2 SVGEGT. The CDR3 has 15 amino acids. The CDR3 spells CASSNSDRATYEQYF. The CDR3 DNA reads TGTGCCAGCAGTAACTCGGACAGGGCTACCTACGAGCAGTACTTC.

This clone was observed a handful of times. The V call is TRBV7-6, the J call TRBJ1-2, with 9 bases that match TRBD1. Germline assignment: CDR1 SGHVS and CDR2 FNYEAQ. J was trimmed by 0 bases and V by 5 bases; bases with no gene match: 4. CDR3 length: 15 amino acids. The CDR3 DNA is TGTGCCAGCAGCCAGGGACAGGGAGCTAACTATGGCTACACCTTC. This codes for CASSQGQGANYGYTF.

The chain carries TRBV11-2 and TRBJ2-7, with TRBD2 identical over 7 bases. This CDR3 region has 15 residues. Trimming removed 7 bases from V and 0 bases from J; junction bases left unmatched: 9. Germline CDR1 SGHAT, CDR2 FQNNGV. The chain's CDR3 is CASTEGRGISYEQYF. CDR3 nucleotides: TGTGCCAGCACCGAGGGGCGGGGGATCTCCTACGAGCAGTACTTC.

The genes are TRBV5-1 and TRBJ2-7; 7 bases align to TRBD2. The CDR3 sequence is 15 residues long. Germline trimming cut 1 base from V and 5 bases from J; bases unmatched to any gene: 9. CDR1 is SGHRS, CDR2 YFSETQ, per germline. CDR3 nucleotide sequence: TGCGCCAGCAGCTTGTTGGGAACCGGGAGGAACGAGCAGTACTTC. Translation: CASSLLGTGRNEQYF.

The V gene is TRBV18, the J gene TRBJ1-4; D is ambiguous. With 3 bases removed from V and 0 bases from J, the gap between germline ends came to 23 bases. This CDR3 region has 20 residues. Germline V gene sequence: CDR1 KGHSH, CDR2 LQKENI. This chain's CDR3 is CASSPGSGSSQAATNEKLFF. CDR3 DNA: TGTGCCAGCTCACCTGGTAGCGGCAGTTCTCAGGCTGCAACTAATGAAAAACTGTTTTTT.

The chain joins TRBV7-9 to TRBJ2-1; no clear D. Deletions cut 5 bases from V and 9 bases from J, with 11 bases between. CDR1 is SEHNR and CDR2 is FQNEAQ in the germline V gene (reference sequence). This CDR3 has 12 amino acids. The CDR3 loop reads CASSPPSGEQFF. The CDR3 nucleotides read TGTGCCAGCAGCCCCCCATCCGGTGAGCAGTTCTTC.

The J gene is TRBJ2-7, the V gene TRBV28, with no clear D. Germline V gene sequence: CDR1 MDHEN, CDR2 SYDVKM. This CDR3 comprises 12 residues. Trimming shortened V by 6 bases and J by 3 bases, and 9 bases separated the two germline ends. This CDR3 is CASRRQDYEQYF. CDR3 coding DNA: TGTGCCAGCAGACGGCAGGACTACGAGCAGTACTTC.

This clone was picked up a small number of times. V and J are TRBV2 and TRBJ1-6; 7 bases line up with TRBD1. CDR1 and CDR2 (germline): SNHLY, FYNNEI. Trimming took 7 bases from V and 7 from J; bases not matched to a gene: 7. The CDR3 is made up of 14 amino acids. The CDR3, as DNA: TGTGCCAGCACGGGCGGGACAGCAAATTCACCCCTCCACTTT. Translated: CASTGGTANSPLHF. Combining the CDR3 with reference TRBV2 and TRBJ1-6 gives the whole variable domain EPEVTQTPSHQVTQMGQEVILRCVPISNHLYFYWYRQILGQKVEFLVSFYNNEISEKSEIFDDQFSVERPDGSNFTLKIRSTKLEDSAMYFCASTGGTANSPLHFGNGTRLTVT.

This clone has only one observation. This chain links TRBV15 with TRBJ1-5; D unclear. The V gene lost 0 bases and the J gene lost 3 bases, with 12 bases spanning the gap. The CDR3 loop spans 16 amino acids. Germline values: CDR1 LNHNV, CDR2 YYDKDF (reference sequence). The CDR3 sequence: CATSRDFPLANQPQHF. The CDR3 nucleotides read TGTGCCACCAGCAGAGATTTCCCACTAGCCAATCAGCCCCAGCATTTT. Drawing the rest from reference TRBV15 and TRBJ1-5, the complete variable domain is DAMVIQNPRYQVTQFGKPVTLSCSQTLNHNVMYWYQQKSSQAPKLLFHYYDKDFNNEADTPDNFQSRRPNTSFCFLDIRSPGLGDTAMYLCATSRDFPLANQPQHFGDGTRLSIL.

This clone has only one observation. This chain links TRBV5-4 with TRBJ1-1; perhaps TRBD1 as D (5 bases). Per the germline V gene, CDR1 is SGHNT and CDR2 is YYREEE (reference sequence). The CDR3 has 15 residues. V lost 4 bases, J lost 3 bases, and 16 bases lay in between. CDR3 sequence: CASSHRRGGYTEAFF. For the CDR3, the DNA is TGTGCCAGCAGCCATCGGAGGGGAGGGTACACTGAAGCTTTCTTT.

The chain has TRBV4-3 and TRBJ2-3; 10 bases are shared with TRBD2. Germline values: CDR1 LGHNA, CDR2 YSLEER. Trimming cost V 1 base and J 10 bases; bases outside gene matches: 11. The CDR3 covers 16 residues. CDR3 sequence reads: CASSQAAAGGLIAQYF. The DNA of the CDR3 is TGCGCCAGCAGCCAAGCGGCAGCGGGGGGGCTTATTGCGCAGTATTTT.